Included here is one T cell receptor (beta chain) sequence, with context. These data belong to a study of siplizumab effects on memory and regulatory T cells. With 2 bases clipped from V and 3 bases from J, the junction kept 3 bases outside the gene matches. The CDR3 has 15 residues. CDR1 and CDR2 from the germline V gene are SGHRS and YFSETQ. Using immunoSEQ multiplex PCR, the repertoire was profiled, and TCRdb retains in-frame clones only, with some absent. The sample yields 85,000 to 130,000 clones, 90% to 95% seen once. The receptor comes from a human donor in good health. The sequencing sample was made of Tregs sorted from blood. The rearrangement joins TRBV5-1 to TRBJ2-1, with 9 bases identical to TRBD2. The CDR3 DNA reads TGCGCCAGCAGCTTAGGACTAGCGAGCTACAATGAGCAGTTCTTC. Its protein product is CASSLGLASYNEQFF. Combining the CDR3 with reference TRBV5-1 and TRBJ2-1 gives the whole variable domain KAGVTQTPRYLIKTRGQQVTLSCSPISGHRSVSWYQQTPGQGLQFLFEYFSETQRNKGNFPGRFSGRQFSNSRSEMNVSTLELGDSALYLCASSLGLASYNEQFFGPGTRLTVL.